The 5 T cell receptor beta chains below come from one sample, sequenced in a study of shared T cell receptors in the human thymus. The repertoire was sequenced with immunoSEQ multiplex PCR; TCRdb's copy has only in-frame clones and lacks some. The data show about 660,000 clones, approximately 90% seen once. These sequences were also reported in another study, on human thymus T cells.

Sequences were obtained from thymocytes. The receptors derive from a boy younger than two with a congenital heart defect.

The chain joins TRBV28 to TRBJ2-1, with D possibly matching TRBD1 (5 bases). V was clipped by 1 base and J by 9 bases, with 16 bases between them. Per the germline V gene, CDR1 is MDHEN and CDR2 is SYDVKM. This CDR3 has 15 residues. CDR3 sequence: CASSLSEGKGSEQFF. Here the CDR3 DNA reads TGTGCCAGCAGTTTATCCGAAGGAAAGGGGTCTGAGCAGTTCTTC.

As regards this clone: One junction end does not reproduce the germline sequence, and a read error may be involved. The V gene is TRBV28, the J gene TRBJ2-7, with D perhaps TRBD1 (5 bases). In germline, CDR1 is MDHEN, CDR2 SYDVKM. CDR3 length: 12 residues. Here the CDR3 DNA reads TGTGCCACCAGTGACAGCTCCTACGAGCAGTACTTC. Translated, it gives CATSDSSYEQYF.

This chain connects TRBV4-3 to TRBJ2-5, with D possibly matching TRBD2 (6 bases). The V end lost 1 base, the J end lost 5 bases, and 23 bases lay between the germline ends. Looked up from germline, CDR1 is LGHNA and CDR2 is YSLEER. This CDR3 has 18 residues. The CDR3: CASSQARERGFVEETQYF. The CDR3 region has the DNA TGCGCCAGCAGCCAAGCTAGGGAACGGGGGTTTGTCGAGGAGACCCAGTACTTC.

This chain links TRBV7-9 with TRBJ2-1, with D tentatively TRBD1 (7 bases). This CDR3 has 17 amino acids. V was pared by 5 bases and J by 7 bases, with 24 bases between. Germline V gene data show CDR1 as SEHNR and CDR2 as FQNEAQ (reference sequence). Here the CDR3 DNA reads TGTGCCAGCAGCCCCAGTGTCGCAGGGGGGAAGATAAATGAGCAGTTCTTC. This encodes CASSPSVAGGKINEQFF.

J is TRBJ1-2 and V is TRBV5-6; D possibly corresponds to TRBD1 (5 bases). This CDR3 region has 18 residues. V shed 3 bases and J shed 4 bases, with 25 bases lying between them. CDR1 and CDR2 from the germline V gene are SGHDT and YYEEEE. In DNA form, the CDR3 reads TGTGCCAGCAGCTCTCCCCGAAGGCCCAGGGCCGACTCCTATGGCTACACCTTC. Protein: CASSSPRRPRADSYGYTF.